The source of this T cell receptor (beta chain) is a study of molecular identifiers for immune sequencing clone quantification. About this clonotype: As yet, its antigen is unknown.

Notes on the study in general: Spiked Jurkat TCR RNA originating from one cell could reportedly be identified amid more than 800,000 naive cells. The share of molecules held by clones above 20 RNA copies was over 99% in effector cells and under 1% in naive cells.

From the PCR reads, TCRdb called clonotypes with MiXCR, one entry per CDR3 protein. The sample has just over 35,000 distinct CDR3 sequences; approximately 17% are singletons. Naive CD8 T cells were FACS-sorted by CD8+CD4-CCR7+CD45RA+ markers. The sample comprised naive CD8+ T cells from blood, with Jurkat cell RNA spiked in. Regarding subset: FACS-sorted CD8+CD4-CCR7+CD45RA+ naive T cells. The TCR was taken from a human donor in good health. Some libraries in this study had Jurkat cell RNA spiked in.

The CDR3 loop reads CASSSEENIQYF. The CDR3 DNA sequence: TGTGCCAGCAGTTCGGAGGAGAACATTCAGTACTTC. The chain employs TRBV28 and TRBJ2-4; possibly TRBD2 for D (5 bases). Looked up from germline, CDR1 is MDHEN and CDR2 is SYDVKM. This CDR3 region has 12 residues. Trimming took 4 bases from V and 7 from J, leaving 8 bases between them.